The present TCR beta chain was sequenced within a study of blood T cells in healthy people across ages. Total RNA extraction produced at least 6 micrograms (per sample) for the study. Concerning this clonotype: Its antigen is currently unknown.

Primed by a sample-barcoded 5' primer and a J-beta primer mix, a second PCR proceeded for 7 to 11 cycles. Each CDR3 protein is one row after TCRdb ran MiXCR on the 5' RACE reads. The data contain over a million distinct CDR3 sequences, 40% to 45% of them singletons. The study's findings and limits: Expanded clonotype changes were possibly confounded by unknown donor CMV status. With age, beta diversity per million T cells declined roughly linearly, significantly by 40. The study could not conclusively compare naive and antigen-experienced cells, given its unsorted PBMCs.

The receptor's source is a woman aged 60 to 75 in good health. Sequencing input: blood.

This chain's CDR3 is CASSKTDRGYEQYF. The CDR3, as DNA: TGTGCCAGCAGTAAGACGGACAGGGGCTACGAGCAGTACTTC. The genes are TRBV12-3 or TRBV12-4 and TRBJ2-7; 9 bases fit TRBD1. After removal of 5 bases from V and 3 bases from J, the junction contained 5 bases not matched to a gene. The CDR3 contains 14 residues.